The 15 T cell receptor beta chains in this list originate from one sample, sequenced in a study of cytomegalovirus exposure and HLA in healthy donors. With 60 Vbeta and 13 Jbeta primers, the PCR was carried out. The assay was immunoSEQ multiplex PCR, and TCRdb's table has in-frame clones only and misses some. The sample lists about 150,000 clones, around 60% seen once, with around 7.1% in the top ten. The material sequenced was PBMCs. The receptors shown here come from a woman aged 55-69 years in good health and CMV-seropositive.

A few counts support this clone. The chain uses TRBV18 and TRBJ1-2; 7 bases are a match to TRBD1. With 5 bases clipped from V and 7 bases from J, the junction kept 10 bases outside the gene matches. This CDR3 region has 14 residues. Germline CDR1 reads KGHSH; CDR2 reads LQKENI. CDR3 nucleotides: TGTGCCAGCTCAGCACGGGACAGAGGAATTGGCTACACCTTC. Protein: CASSARDRGIGYTF.

This chain uses TRBV2 with TRBJ2-5; 9 nucleotides line up with TRBD1. CDR3 length equals 14 residues. V lost 6 bases and J lost 4; bases outside the gene matches: 6. In germline, CDR1 is SNHLY, CDR2 FYNNEI. The CDR3 loop is CASRPGQGLETQYF. In DNA form, the CDR3 reads TGTGCCAGCAGGCCGGGACAGGGTTTAGAGACCCAGTACTTC.

V and J are TRBV28 and TRBJ1-3, with a possible D match to TRBD1 (5 bases). The V end lost 1 base, the J end lost 2 bases, and 9 bases lay between the germline ends. This CDR3 is built from 15 residues. Germline V CDR1 and CDR2: MDHEN, SYDVKM. CDR3 bases: TGTGCCAGCAGTTTATTCCGGGGGGCTGGAAACACCATATATTTT. Translation gives CASSLFRGAGNTIYF.

The chain is built from TRBV2 and TRBJ1-1; no clear D. This CDR3 region has 13 residues. V was pared by 8 bases and J by 1 base, with 11 bases between. Looked up from germline, CDR1 is SNHLY and CDR2 is FYNNEI. CDR3 protein: CASGGRANTEAFF. CDR3 in DNA: TGTGCCAGCGGAGGTAGGGCGAACACTGAAGCTTTCTTT. The complete variable domain, with remaining parts taken from reference TRBV2 and TRBJ1-1, reads EPEVTQTPSHQVTQMGQEVILRCVPISNHLYFYWYRQILGQKVEFLVSFYNNEISEKSEIFDDQFSVERPDGSNFTLKIRSTKLEDSAMYFCASGGRANTEAFFGQGTRLTVV.

CDR3 loop: CASSPRALASNTGELFF. The DNA for the CDR3 is TGTGCCAGCAGCCCCCGCGCCCTAGCGTCGAACACCGGGGAGCTGTTTTTT. The J gene is TRBJ2-2, the V gene TRBV9; perhaps TRBD2 as D (6 bases). The CDR3 runs 17 residues. Trimming shortened V by 4 bases and J by 0 bases, and 16 bases separated the two germline ends. Germline CDR1 is SGDLS and CDR2 is YYNGEE.

This chain uses TRBV6-5 with TRBJ2-3; TRBD2 is a possible D gene (6 bases). This CDR3 has 14 amino acids. V dropped 7 bases and J dropped 5 bases, with 16 bases sitting between them. Germline V gives CDR1 MNHEY, CDR2 SVGAGI. CDR3 in DNA: TGTGCCAGCAAAATCGGGGGACGGGGAGATACGCAGTATTTT. It translates to CASKIGGRGDTQYF.

The chain links TRBV7-3 to TRBJ2-3, with D possibly TRBD2 on 6 matching bases. Germline V gives CDR1 SGHTA, CDR2 FQGTGA. V shed 5 bases and J shed 6 bases, with 18 bases lying between them. The CDR3 length is 15 residues. CDR3 sequence (DNA): TGTGCCAGCAGCCGCCGTATTAGCGGCCAGGATACGCAGTATTTT. It yields the protein CASSRRISGQDTQYF.

This clone has just a few counts. The chain recombines TRBV5-1 with TRBJ2-7, with TRBD1 identical over 8 bases. Germline V gene lookup returns CDR1 SGHRS and CDR2 YFSETQ. V shed 2 bases, J shed 5 bases, and the junction held 6 bases outside the gene matches. CDR3 length: 14 amino acids. CDR3 residues: CASSFGTGIDEQYF. The CDR3, as DNA: TGCGCCAGCAGCTTCGGGACAGGAATCGACGAGCAGTACTTC.

This clone was counted a single time. The gene calls are TRBV7-2 and TRBJ2-3; 14 bases map to TRBD2. This CDR3 has 18 amino acids. Trimming cost V 0 bases and J 2 bases; bases outside gene matches: 4. Germline V gene sequence: CDR1 SGHTA, CDR2 FQGNSA. The CDR3 DNA sequence: TGTGCCAGCAGCTTAGCAGGACTAGCGGGGGGCCACACAGATACGCAGTATTTT. Translating gives CASSLAGLAGGHTDTQYF.

This clone has just a few counts. V and J are TRBV9 and TRBJ2-7; D unresolved. The CDR3 loop spans 14 amino acids. Germline values: CDR1 SGDLS, CDR2 YYNGEE. The ends were cut back, 4 bases at V and 2 bases at J, with 13 bases in the middle. CDR3: CASSPRTQTYEQYF. CDR3 in DNA: TGTGCCAGCAGCCCCAGAACGCAAACCTACGAGCAGTACTTC.

This chain joins TRBV19 and TRBJ2-5, with 7 bases identical to TRBD1. The CDR3 has 15 residues. With 5 bases clipped from V and 1 base from J, the junction kept 7 bases outside the gene matches. The germline CDR1 and CDR2 sequences are LNHDA and SQIVND (reference sequence). The CDR3 nucleotides are TGTGCCAGTAGTTCCTGGACAGGACCCCAAGAGACCCAGTACTTC. It yields the protein CASSSWTGPQETQYF.

Turning to this clone: This specimen includes other DNA sequences encoding the same CDR3. This sequence joins TRBV7-2 and TRBJ2-1; TRBD2 aligns across 15 bases. Germline assignment: CDR1 SGHTA and CDR2 FQGNSA. The V segment lost 5 bases and the J segment 9 bases; nucleotides outside the gene matches: 5. The CDR3 has 15 amino acids. Here the CDR3 reads CASSPGLAGGGEQFF. CDR3 coding DNA: TGTGCCAGCAGCCCGGGACTAGCGGGAGGAGGTGAGCAGTTCTTC.

The chain is built from TRBV5-6 and TRBJ1-2, with 10 positions matching TRBD1. Germline-derived CDR1 and CDR2 are SGHDT and YYEEEE. V shed 0 bases, J shed 2 bases, and the junction held 1 base outside the gene matches. The CDR3 length is 15 residues. DNA for the CDR3: TGTGCCAGCAGCTTGGGGGACAGGGGCAACTATGGCTACACCTTC. Its translation: CASSLGDRGNYGYTF.

The genes are TRBV19 and TRBJ2-7, with 10 positions matching TRBD2. V gave up 4 bases and J gave up 3 bases; unmatched junction bases: 9. The CDR3 covers 16 residues. The germline V gene has CDR1 LNHDA and CDR2 SQIVND (reference sequence). The CDR3 nucleotides are TGTGCCAGTAGTACCCCTCCTAGCGGGAGCCTCTACGAGCAGTACTTC. This sequence encodes CASSTPPSGSLYEQYF.

The J gene is TRBJ2-7, the V gene TRBV13, with 8 bases fitting TRBD2. The V segment lost 0 bases and the J segment 0 bases; nucleotides outside the gene matches: 4. The CDR3 is 16 amino acids. In germline, CDR1 is PRHDT, CDR2 FYEKMQ (reference sequence). The CDR3 coding sequence is TGTGCCAGCAGCTTAGGCGGGAGGGCCACCTCCTACGAGCAGTACTTC. Translation gives CASSLGGRATSYEQYF.